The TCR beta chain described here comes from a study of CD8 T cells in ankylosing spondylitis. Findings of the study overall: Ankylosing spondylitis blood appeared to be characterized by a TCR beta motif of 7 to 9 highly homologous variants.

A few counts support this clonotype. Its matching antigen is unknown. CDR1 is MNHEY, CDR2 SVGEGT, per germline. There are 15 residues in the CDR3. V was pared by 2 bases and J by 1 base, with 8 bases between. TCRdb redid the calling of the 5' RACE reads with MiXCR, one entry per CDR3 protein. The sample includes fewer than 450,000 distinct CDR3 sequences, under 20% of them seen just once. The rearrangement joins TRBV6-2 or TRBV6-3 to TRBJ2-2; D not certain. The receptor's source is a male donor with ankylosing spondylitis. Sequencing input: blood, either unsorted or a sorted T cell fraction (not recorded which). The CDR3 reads CASSYPSVNTGELFF. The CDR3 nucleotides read TGTGCCAGCAGTTACCCCTCAGTGAACACCGGGGAGCTGTTTTTT.